The 17 T cell receptor beta chains listed next were all sequenced from one sample in a study of identical twins. TCRdb itself ran the 5' RACE reads through MiXCR, one entry per CDR3 protein. The repertoire includes a few hundred thousand distinct CDR3 sequences, roughly an eighth of them detected once, and more than 0.8% sits in the top ten. The same data also went into a second study, on yellow fever vaccine responses in identical twins.

The sequenced material came from CD4+ T cells sorted from blood. These receptors were obtained from a woman between 18 and 29 years old in good health.

The chain combines TRBV5-1 with TRBJ1-1; the D gene is possibly TRBD1 (5 bases). Germline V gene sequence: CDR1 SGHRS, CDR2 YFSETQ. This CDR3 region has 14 residues. V lost 4 bases and J lost 1, with 11 bases in between. Here the CDR3 reads CASSPGTGNTEAFF. For the CDR3, the DNA is TGCGCCAGCAGCCCGGGCACAGGGAACACTGAAGCTTTCTTT.

The chain joins TRBV4-1 to TRBJ2-3; 11 nucleotides match TRBD1. The trim removed 1 base at V and 4 bases at J, leaving 4 bases unmatched. CDR1 is MGHRA and CDR2 is YSYEKL in the germline V gene. The CDR3 length is 16 residues. The DNA for the CDR3 is TGCGCCAGCAGCCAAGGGTGGGGACAGGGGGCAGATACGCAGTATTTT. This gives the protein CASSQGWGQGADTQYF.

This clonotype was counted ten times or more. The chain has TRBV7-8 and TRBJ2-1; D is undetermined. With 1 base removed from V and 10 bases from J, the gap between germline ends came to 8 bases. The CDR3 contains 12 residues. Germline V gives CDR1 SGHVS, CDR2 FQNEAQ. The CDR3 region is CASSLGLSEQFF. The CDR3 DNA follows: TGTGCCAGCAGCTTAGGTCTGTCGGAGCAGTTCTTC.

This clonotype has only a few counts. The chain is built from TRBV29-1 and TRBJ2-7; D is unclear. Between the trimmed V and J ends, which lost 4 bases and 1 base, there was a span of 11 bases. This CDR3 is built from 13 residues. Germline CDR1 reads SQVTM; CDR2 reads ANQGSEA. The DNA of the CDR3 is TGCAGCGTTGCCGTCTTGAGGTCCTACGAGCAGTACTTC. As protein: CSVAVLRSYEQYF.

The chain uses TRBV2 and TRBJ1-1; TRBD1 matches at 7 bases. The CDR3 sequence is 12 residues long. Germline CDR1 is SNHLY and CDR2 is FYNNEI. The V segment lost 11 bases and the J segment 6 bases; nucleotides outside the gene matches: 9. This chain's CDR3 is CASLEGAAEAFF. CDR3 DNA: TGTGCCTCCCTTGAGGGGGCTGCTGAAGCTTTCTTT.

At least ten counts were recorded for this clonotype. The chain uses TRBV5-1 and TRBJ1-1; D unresolved. CDR1 SGHRS and CDR2 YFSETQ come from the germline V gene. V was shortened by 0 bases and J by 1 base, with 7 bases between the two germline ends. The CDR3 consists of 14 residues. CDR3 in amino acids: CASSLDGWNTEAFF. The CDR3 DNA is TGCGCCAGCAGCTTGGATGGCTGGAACACTGAAGCTTTCTTT.

This clonotype has a count of ten or more. The V call is TRBV18, the J call TRBJ2-3; 7 positions match TRBD1. Germline CDR1 and CDR2: KGHSH and LQKENI. Trimming cost V 3 bases and J 6 bases; bases outside gene matches: 3. This CDR3 region has 13 residues. DNA of the CDR3: TGTGCCAGCTCACCGGACAGGTTCGATACGCAGTATTTT. It translates to CASSPDRFDTQYF.

This clonotype has at least ten counts. The chain couples TRBV12-3 or TRBV12-4 to TRBJ2-1; TRBD1 matches at 7 bases. J gave up 6 bases and V 6 bases, and 14 bases lay outside the gene matches. CDR3 length: 16 residues. The CDR3: CASRQGGLVLPNEQFF. As DNA, the CDR3 is TGTGCCAGCAGGCAAGGGGGCCTGGTTCTCCCCAATGAGCAGTTCTTC.

CDR3 residues: CASSLRAGKGDEQFF. The CDR3 nucleotides are TGTGCCAGCAGCCTAAGAGCGGGAAAGGGAGATGAGCAGTTCTTC. The chain carries TRBV7-6 and TRBJ2-1, with 7 bases identical to TRBD2. V dropped 5 bases and J dropped 8; count of bases not matched to a gene: 12. The CDR3 is 15 amino acids. Per the germline V gene, CDR1 is SGHVS and CDR2 is FNYEAQ.

J is TRBJ1-5 and V is TRBV20-1, with D unresolved. Trimming removed 0 bases from V and 3 bases from J, with 12 bases in between. Germline values: CDR1 DFQATT, CDR2 SNEGSKA (reference sequence). The CDR3 has 15 residues. CDR3 loop: CSARDARAFNQPQHF. The DNA for the CDR3 is TGCAGTGCTAGAGATGCCAGAGCGTTCAATCAGCCCCAGCATTTT.

This clonotype was observed many times. This sequence joins TRBV3-1 and TRBJ2-7; D is unclear. Looked up from germline, CDR1 is LGHDT and CDR2 is YNNKEL (reference sequence). V was clipped by 7 bases and J by 1 base, with 5 bases between them. This CDR3 is built from 11 residues. For the CDR3, the DNA is TGTGCCAGCACCGGATCCTACGAGCAGTACTTC. It encodes CASTGSYEQYF.

This clonotype was counted at least ten times. CDR3 region: CASSQDASAKSYEQYF. DNA for the CDR3: TGCGCCAGCAGCCAAGATGCGTCGGCAAAGTCCTACGAGCAGTACTTC. The chain joins TRBV4-3 to TRBJ2-7; D gene ambiguous. Germline CDR1 reads LGHNA; CDR2 reads YSLEER. V lost 0 bases, J lost 1 base, and 13 bases lay in between. This CDR3 is built from 16 residues.

This clonotype was observed a handful of times. The chain employs TRBV9 and TRBJ2-1, with 7 bases aligning to TRBD1. The V gene's germline CDR1 is SGDLS and CDR2 YYNGEE. Trimming at V came to 2 bases and at J to 2 bases, leaving 4 bases not matched to a gene. This CDR3 has 15 residues. The CDR3 DNA sequence: TGTGCCAGCAGCGTTGGACAGGCCCCCTACAATGAGCAGTTCTTC. Protein: CASSVGQAPYNEQFF.

This clonotype was seen ten or more times. The V gene is TRBV20-1, the J gene TRBJ2-1; 8 nucleotides line up with TRBD2. Germline CDR1 DFQATT, CDR2 SNEGSKA (reference sequence). The CDR3 has 15 amino acids. V lost 3 bases to trimming and J lost 4 bases; unmatched junction nucleotides: 8. The CDR3 reads CSASYLPSGYNEQFF. Written as DNA, the CDR3 is TGCAGTGCTAGTTATCTGCCTAGCGGGTACAATGAGCAGTTCTTC.

This clonotype was recorded at least ten times. V and J are TRBV29-1 and TRBJ2-5; 11 nucleotides line up with TRBD1. The V and J ends lost 6 bases and 5 bases, in that order; junction bases with no gene match: 5. There are 13 residues in the CDR3. CDR1 and CDR2 (germline): SQVTM, ANQGSEA. CDR3 residues: CSVDRGRGETQYF. The CDR3, as DNA: TGCAGCGTGGACAGGGGGCGAGGGGAGACCCAGTACTTC. Together with reference TRBV29-1 and TRBJ2-5, the CDR3 gives the full variable domain: SAVISQKPSRDICQRGTSLTIQCQVDSQVTMMFWYRQQPGQSLTLIATANQGSEATYESGFVIDKFPISRPNLTFSTLTVSNMSPEDSSIYLCSVDRGRGETQYFGPGTRLLVL.

This clonotype appeared many times. This sequence joins TRBV10-3 and TRBJ2-7; D is undetermined. V was cut by 2 bases and J by 5 bases, with 10 bases left in between. Germline V gene lookup returns CDR1 ENHRY and CDR2 SYGVKD. The CDR3 is 13 residues long. CDR3 nucleotide sequence: TGTGCCATCAGTGAGATAGCAGGCCACGAGCAGTACTTC. Translating gives CAISEIAGHEQYF.

In its sample, this clonotype was seen many times. The V call is TRBV12-3 or TRBV12-4, the J call TRBJ2-3; 7 bases fit TRBD1. The CDR3 is 12 residues long. V was pared by 7 bases and J by 5 bases, with 3 bases of the junction left unmatched. CDR3 sequence: CASKDRVDTQYF. The CDR3 bases are TGTGCCAGCAAAGACAGGGTAGATACGCAGTATTTT.